The rows below give T cell receptor beta chains drawn from one sample of a study of blood T cell repertoires in COVID-19. Libraries were prepared by immunoSEQ multiplex PCR; TCRdb keeps only in-frame clonotypes and omits some of them. The sample carries roughly 170,000 clones, under 85% recorded once. The sequenced sample was peripheral blood. The receptors were gathered from a human donor in a cohort sampled during active COVID-19. Both conserved end residues are part of each CDR3. D genes are given only for firm matches. Only part of the rows carry a size: once, few, many, or a class if the clone is expanded.

TRBD2,TRBJ2-1,-,TRBV30,TGTGCCTGGAGTAAGAAATTGCCACTGGGAGGGAATGAGCAGTTCTTC,CAWSKKLPLGGNEQFF
-,TRBJ1-1,-,TRBV19,TGTGCCAGTAGTACACTTGGACAGCTAAACACTGAAGCTTTCTTT,CASSTLGQLNTEAFF
TRBD2,TRBJ2-3,-,TRBV2,TGTGCCAAACGGACTAGCGGAAACACAGATACGCAGTATTTT,CAKRTSGNTDTQYF
-,TRBJ1-5,few,TRBV4-1,TGCGCCAGCAGCCTCCTATCTCTCACGAGGGAGAAGCATTTT,CASSLLSLTREKHF
-,TRBJ1-4,few,TRBV4-2,TGTGCCAGCAGCCCGTTTGCGGTCGATGAAAAACTGTTTTTT,CASSPFAVDEKLFF
TRBD2,TRBJ2-1,-,TRBV10-2,TGCGCCAGCAGTGAGTTTGCGGGGGGCCAATACAATGAGCAGTTCTTC,CASSEFAGGQYNEQFF
-,TRBJ1-3,-,TRBV15,TGTGCCACCAGCCGGTGGACTTTCTCTGGAAACACCATATATTTT,CATSRWTFSGNTIYF
TRBD1,TRBJ1-5,-,TRBV10-3,TGTGCCGTCCGGGACAGCACAAATCAGCCCCAGCATTTT,CAVRDSTNQPQHF
-,TRBJ1-4,-,TRBV3-1/TRBV3-2,TGTGCCAGCAGCCCCGGGGATAGGGAGCTTGAAAAACTGTTTTTT,CASSPGDRELEKLFF
-,TRBJ1-1,-,TRBV6-5,TGTGCCAGCAGGCTAACCACGGACACCTTTGAAGCTTTCTTT,CASRLTTDTFEAFF
-,TRBJ1-1,-,TRBV6-2/TRBV6-3,TGTGCCAGCAGTTCCGAACAGGCCTTGTTGGGGAACACTGAAGCTTTCTTT,CASSSEQALLGNTEAFF
-,TRBJ1-3,-,TRBV5-4,TGTGCCAGCACCGTCGGGGGGGTCGGAAACACCATATATTTT,CASTVGGVGNTIYF
-,TRBJ1-2,-,TRBV29-1,TGCAGCGTTGAAGGTGGAGGCAGGGGAGGCTACACCTTC,CSVEGGGRGGYTF
-,TRBJ2-3,-,TRBV9,TGTGCCAGCAGCGTAGTAACAGCTAGCACAGATACGCAGTATTTT,CASSVVTASTDTQYF
-,TRBJ1-1,-,TRBV15,TGTGCCACCAGCCCCGGTCCGGGCACTGAAGCTTTCTTT,CATSPGPGTEAFF
TRBD1,TRBJ1-1,once,TRBV5-1,TGCGCCAGCAGCTTTAGTCAGACAGGGTTGAGCACTGAAGCTTTCTTT,CASSFSQTGLSTEAFF